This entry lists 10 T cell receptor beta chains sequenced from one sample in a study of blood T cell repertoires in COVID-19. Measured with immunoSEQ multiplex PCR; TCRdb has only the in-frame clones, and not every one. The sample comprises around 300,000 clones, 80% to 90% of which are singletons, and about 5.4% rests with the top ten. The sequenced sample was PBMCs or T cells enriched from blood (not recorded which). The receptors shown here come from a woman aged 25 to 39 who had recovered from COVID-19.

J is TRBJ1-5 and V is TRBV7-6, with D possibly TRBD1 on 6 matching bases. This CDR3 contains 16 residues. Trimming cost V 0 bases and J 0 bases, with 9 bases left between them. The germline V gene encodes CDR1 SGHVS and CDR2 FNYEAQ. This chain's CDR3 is CASSLAPGDSNQPQHF. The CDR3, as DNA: TGTGCCAGCAGCTTAGCACCAGGGGATAGCAATCAGCCCCAGCATTTT. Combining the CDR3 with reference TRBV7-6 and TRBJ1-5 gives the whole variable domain GAGVSQSPRYKVTKRGQDVALRCDPISGHVSLYWYRQALGQGPEFLTYFNYEAQQDKSGLPNDRFSAERPEGSISTLTIQRTEQRDSAMYRCASSLAPGDSNQPQHFGDGTRLSIL.

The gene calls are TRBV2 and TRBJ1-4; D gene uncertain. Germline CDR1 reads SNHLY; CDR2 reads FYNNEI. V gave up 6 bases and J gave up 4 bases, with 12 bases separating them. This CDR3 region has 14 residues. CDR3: CASRVQDFNEKLFF. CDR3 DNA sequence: TGTGCCAGCAGGGTCCAGGACTTTAATGAAAAACTGTTTTTT.

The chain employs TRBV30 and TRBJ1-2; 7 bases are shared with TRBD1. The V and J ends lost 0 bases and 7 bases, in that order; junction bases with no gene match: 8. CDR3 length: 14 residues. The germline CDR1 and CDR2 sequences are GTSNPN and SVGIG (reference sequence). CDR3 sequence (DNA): TGTGCCTGGAGTGTACAAGAGGGGGCGTTTGGCTACACCTTC. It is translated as CAWSVQEGAFGYTF. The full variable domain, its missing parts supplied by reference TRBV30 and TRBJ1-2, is SQTIHQWPATLVQPVGSPLSLECTVEGTSNPNLYWYRQAAGRGLQLLFYSVGIGQISSEVPQNLSASRPQDRQFILSSKKLLLSDSGFYLCAWSVQEGAFGYTFGSGTRLTVV.

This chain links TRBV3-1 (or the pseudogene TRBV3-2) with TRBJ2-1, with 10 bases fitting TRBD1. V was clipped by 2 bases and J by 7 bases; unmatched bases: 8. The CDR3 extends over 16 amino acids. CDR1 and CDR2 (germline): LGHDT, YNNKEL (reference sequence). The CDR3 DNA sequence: TGTGCCAGCAGCCAATTTCCGGGACAGGGGCTTAATGAGCAGTTCTTC. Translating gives CASSQFPGQGLNEQFF.

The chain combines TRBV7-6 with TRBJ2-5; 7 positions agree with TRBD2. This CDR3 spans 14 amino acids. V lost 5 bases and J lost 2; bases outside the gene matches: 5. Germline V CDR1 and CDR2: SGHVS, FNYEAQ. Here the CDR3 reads CASSPQRGQETQYF. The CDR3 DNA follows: TGTGCCAGCAGCCCACAGCGGGGACAAGAGACCCAGTACTTC.

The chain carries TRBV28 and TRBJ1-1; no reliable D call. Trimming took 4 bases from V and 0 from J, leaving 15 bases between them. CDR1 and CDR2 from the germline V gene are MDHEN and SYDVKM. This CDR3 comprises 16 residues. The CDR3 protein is CASSSGLGRVNTEAFF. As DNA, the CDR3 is TGTGCCAGCAGTTCAGGCCTAGGGAGGGTGAACACTGAAGCTTTCTTT.

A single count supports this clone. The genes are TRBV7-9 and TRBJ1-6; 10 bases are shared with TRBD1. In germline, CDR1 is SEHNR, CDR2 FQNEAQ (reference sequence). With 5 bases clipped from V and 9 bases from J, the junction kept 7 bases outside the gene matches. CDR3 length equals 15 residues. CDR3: CASSARQGASSPLHF. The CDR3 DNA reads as TGTGCCAGCAGCGCCCGACAGGGGGCCAGTTCACCCCTCCACTTT.

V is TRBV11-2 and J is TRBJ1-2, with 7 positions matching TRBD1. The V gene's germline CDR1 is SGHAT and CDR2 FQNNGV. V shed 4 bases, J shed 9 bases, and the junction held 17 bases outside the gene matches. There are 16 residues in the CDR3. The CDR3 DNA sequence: TGTGCCAGCAGCTCCCCCCGAATAGGGGGCGGACGTCGCTACACCTTC. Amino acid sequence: CASSSPRIGGGRRYTF.

CDR3 DNA sequence: TGTGCCAGCAGCCCCGGCAATAGCGGCCTCACAGATACGCAGTATTTT. Protein product: CASSPGNSGLTDTQYF. The rearrangement joins TRBV9 to TRBJ2-3; possible D gene TRBD2, 6 bases. The CDR3 runs to 16 residues. Germline CDR1 reads SGDLS; CDR2 reads YYNGEE. V was clipped by 4 bases and J by 2 bases, with 17 bases between them.

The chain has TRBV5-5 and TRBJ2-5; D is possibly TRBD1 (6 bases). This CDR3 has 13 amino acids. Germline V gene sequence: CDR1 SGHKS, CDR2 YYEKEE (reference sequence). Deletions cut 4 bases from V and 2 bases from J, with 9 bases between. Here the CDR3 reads CASSTGQQETQYF. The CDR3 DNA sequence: TGTGCCAGCAGCACCGGACAGCAAGAGACCCAGTACTTC.